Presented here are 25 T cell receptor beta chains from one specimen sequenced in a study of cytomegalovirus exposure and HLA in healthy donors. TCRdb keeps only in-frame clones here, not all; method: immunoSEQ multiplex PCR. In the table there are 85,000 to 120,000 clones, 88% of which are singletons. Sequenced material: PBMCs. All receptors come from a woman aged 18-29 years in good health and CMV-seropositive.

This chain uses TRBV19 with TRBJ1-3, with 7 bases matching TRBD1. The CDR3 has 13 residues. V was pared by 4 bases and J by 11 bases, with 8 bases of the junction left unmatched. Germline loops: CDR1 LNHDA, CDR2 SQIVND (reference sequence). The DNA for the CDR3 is TGTGCCAGTAGTACTCAACAGGGGCGAGCCATATATTTT. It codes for CASSTQQGRAIYF.

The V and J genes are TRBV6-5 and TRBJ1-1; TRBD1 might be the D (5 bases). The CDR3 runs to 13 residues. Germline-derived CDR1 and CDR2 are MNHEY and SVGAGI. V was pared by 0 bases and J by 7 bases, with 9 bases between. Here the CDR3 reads CASSYSAGGEAFF. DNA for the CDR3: TGTGCCAGCAGTTACTCGGCGGGGGGTGAAGCTTTCTTT.

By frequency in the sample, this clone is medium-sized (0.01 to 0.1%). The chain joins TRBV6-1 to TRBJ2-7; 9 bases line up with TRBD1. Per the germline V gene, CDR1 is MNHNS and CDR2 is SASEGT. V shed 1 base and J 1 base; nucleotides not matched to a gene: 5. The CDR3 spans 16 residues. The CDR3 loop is CASSEEEGTGSYEQYF. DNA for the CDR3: TGTGCCAGCAGTGAAGAAGAAGGGACAGGGTCCTACGAGCAGTACTTC.

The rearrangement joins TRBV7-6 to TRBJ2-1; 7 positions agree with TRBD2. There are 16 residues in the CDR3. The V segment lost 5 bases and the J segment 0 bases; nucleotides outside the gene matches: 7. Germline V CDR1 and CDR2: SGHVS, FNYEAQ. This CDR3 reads CASSPATGGSYNEQFF. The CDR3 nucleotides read TGTGCCAGCAGCCCTGCGACGGGGGGCTCCTACAATGAGCAGTTCTTC.

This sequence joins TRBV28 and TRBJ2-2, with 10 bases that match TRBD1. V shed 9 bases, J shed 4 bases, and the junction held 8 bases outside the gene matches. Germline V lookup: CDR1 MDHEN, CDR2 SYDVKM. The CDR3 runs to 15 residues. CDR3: CASQTGQGVTGELFF. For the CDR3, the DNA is TGTGCCAGTCAAACCGGACAGGGGGTCACCGGGGAGCTGTTTTTT. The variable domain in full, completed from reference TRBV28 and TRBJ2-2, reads DVKVTQSSRYLVKRTGEKVFLECVQDMDHENMFWYRQDPGLGLRLIYFSYDVKMKEKGDIPEGYSVSREKKERFSLILESASTNQTSMYLCASQTGQGVTGELFFGEGSRLTVL.

CDR3 in amino acids: CASSSTKTNSGTSRREQFF. CDR3 DNA sequence: TGTGCCAGCAGCTCAACAAAGACTAACTCCGGGACTAGCCGCCGCGAGCAGTTCTTC. The chain couples TRBV7-9 to TRBJ2-1; 9 bases map to TRBD2. Per the germline V gene, CDR1 is SEHNR and CDR2 is FQNEAQ (reference sequence). The V gene end was trimmed by 4 bases and the J gene end by 10 bases; junction bases not matched to a gene: 23. The CDR3 consists of 19 residues.

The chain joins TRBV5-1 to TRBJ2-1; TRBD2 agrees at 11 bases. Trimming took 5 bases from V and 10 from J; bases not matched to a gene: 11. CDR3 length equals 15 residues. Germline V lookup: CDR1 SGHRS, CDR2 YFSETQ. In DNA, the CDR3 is TGCGCCAGCAGTTGGAATAGCGGGGGGGCCGGGGAGCAGTTCTTC. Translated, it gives CASSWNSGGAGEQFF.

The CDR3 reads CASSSDISSLHF. CDR3 DNA sequence: TGTGCCAGCAGTTCGGACATTTCGTCCCTCCACTTT. The chain links TRBV28 to TRBJ1-6, with a tentative D call TRBD1 (5 bases). The germline gives CDR1 MDHEN, CDR2 SYDVKM. Between the trimmed V and J ends, which lost 4 bases and 14 bases, there was a span of 12 bases. The CDR3 consists of 12 residues.

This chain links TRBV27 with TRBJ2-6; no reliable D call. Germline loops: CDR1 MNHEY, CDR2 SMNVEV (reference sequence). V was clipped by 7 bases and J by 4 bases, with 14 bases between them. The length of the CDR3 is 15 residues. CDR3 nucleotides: TGTGCCAGCACCCTCTACCCGTGGGGGGCCAACGTCCTGACTTTC. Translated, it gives CASTLYPWGANVLTF. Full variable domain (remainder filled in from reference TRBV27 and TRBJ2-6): EAQVTQNPRYLITVTGKKLTVTCSQNMNHEYMSWYRQDPGLGLRQIYYSMNVEVTDKGDVPEGYKVSRKEKRNFPLILESPSPNQTSLYFCASTLYPWGANVLTFGAGSRLTVL.

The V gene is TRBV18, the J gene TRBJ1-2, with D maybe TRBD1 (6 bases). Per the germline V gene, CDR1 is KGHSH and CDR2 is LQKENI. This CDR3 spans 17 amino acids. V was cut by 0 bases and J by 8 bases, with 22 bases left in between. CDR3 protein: CASSPPLSGALQEGYTF. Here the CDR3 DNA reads TGTGCCAGCTCACCACCGTTATCAGGGGCCCTCCAGGAAGGCTACACCTTC.

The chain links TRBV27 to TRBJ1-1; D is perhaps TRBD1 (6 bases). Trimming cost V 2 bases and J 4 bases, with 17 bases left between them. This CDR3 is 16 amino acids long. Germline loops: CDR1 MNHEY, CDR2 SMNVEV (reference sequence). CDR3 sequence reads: CASSLTTGFSITEAFF. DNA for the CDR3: TGTGCCAGCAGTTTAACGACAGGCTTTTCGATCACTGAAGCTTTCTTT.

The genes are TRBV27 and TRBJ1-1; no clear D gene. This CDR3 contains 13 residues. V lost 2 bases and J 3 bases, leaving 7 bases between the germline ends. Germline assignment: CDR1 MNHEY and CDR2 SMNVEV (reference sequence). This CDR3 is CASSLGQYTEAFF. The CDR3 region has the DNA TGTGCCAGCAGTTTAGGGCAGTACACTGAAGCTTTCTTT.

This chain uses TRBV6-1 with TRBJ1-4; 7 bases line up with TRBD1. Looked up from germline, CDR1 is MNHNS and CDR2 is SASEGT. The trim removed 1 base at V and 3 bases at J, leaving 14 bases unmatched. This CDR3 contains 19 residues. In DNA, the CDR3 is TGTGCCAGCAGTGAAGAGAGTCTCCTCGGGACAGTCCCTAATGAAAAACTGTTTTTT. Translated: CASSEESLLGTVPNEKLFF.

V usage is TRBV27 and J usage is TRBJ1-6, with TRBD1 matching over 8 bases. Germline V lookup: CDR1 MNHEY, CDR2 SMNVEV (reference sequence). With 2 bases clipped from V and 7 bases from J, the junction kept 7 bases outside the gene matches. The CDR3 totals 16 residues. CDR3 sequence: CASSLQGATDNSPLHF. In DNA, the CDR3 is TGTGCCAGCAGTTTACAGGGGGCTACCGACAATTCACCCCTCCACTTT.

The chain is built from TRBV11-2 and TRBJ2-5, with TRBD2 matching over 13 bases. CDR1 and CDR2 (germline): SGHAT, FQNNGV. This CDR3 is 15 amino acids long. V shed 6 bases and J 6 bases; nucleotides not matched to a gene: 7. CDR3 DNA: TGTGCCAGCAGACGACTAGCGGGGGGCCGGAAGACCCAGTACTTC. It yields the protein CASRRLAGGRKTQYF. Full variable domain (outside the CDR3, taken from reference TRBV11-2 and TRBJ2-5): EAGVAQSPRYKIIEKRQSVAFWCNPISGHATLYWYQQILGQGPKLLIQFQNNGVVDDSQLPKDRFSAERLKGVDSTLKIQPAKLEDSAVYLCASRRLAGGRKTQYFGPGTRLLVL.

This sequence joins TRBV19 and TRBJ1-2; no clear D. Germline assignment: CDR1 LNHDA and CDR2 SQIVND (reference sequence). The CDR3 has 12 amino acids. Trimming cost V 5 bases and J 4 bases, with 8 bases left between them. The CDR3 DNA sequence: TGTGCCAGTAGTCCCCACAGCTATGGCTACACCTTC. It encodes CASSPHSYGYTF.

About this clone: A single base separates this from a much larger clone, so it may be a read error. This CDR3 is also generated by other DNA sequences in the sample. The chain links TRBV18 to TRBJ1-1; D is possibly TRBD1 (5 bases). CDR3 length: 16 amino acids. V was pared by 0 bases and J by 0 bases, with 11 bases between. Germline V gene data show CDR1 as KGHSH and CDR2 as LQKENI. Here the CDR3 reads CASSPPLAGMNTEAFF. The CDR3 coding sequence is TGTGCCAGCTCACCACCGTTGGCAGGGATGAACACTGAAGCTTTCTTT. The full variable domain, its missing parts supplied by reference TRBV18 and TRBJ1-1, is NAGVMQNPRHLVRRRGQEARLRCSPMKGHSHVYWYRQLPEEGLKFMVYLQKENIIDESGMPKERFSAEFPKEGPSILRIQQVVRGDSAAYFCASSPPLAGMNTEAFFGQGTRLTVV.

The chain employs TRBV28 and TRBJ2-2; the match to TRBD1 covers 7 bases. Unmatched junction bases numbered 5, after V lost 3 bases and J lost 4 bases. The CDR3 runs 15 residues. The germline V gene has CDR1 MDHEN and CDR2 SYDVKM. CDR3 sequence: CASSFRQGFTGELFF. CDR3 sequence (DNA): TGTGCCAGCAGTTTTAGACAGGGTTTCACCGGGGAGCTGTTTTTT. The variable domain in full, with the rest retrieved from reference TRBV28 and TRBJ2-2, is DVKVTQSSRYLVKRTGEKVFLECVQDMDHENMFWYRQDPGLGLRLIYFSYDVKMKEKGDIPEGYSVSREKKERFSLILESASTNQTSMYLCASSFRQGFTGELFFGEGSRLTVL.

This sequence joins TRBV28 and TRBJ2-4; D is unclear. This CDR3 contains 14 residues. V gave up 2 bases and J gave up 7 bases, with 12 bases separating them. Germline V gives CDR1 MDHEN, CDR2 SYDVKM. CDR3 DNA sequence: TGTGCCAGCAGTTTACTCCTCGCGCCGAACATTCAGTACTTC. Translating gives CASSLLLAPNIQYF. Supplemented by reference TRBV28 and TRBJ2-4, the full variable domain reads DVKVTQSSRYLVKRTGEKVFLECVQDMDHENMFWYRQDPGLGLRLIYFSYDVKMKEKGDIPEGYSVSREKKERFSLILESASTNQTSMYLCASSLLLAPNIQYFGAGTRLSVL.

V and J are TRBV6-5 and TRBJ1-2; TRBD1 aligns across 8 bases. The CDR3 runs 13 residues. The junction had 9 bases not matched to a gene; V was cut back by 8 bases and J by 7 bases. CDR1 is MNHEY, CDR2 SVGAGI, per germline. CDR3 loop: CASQPGGAAGYTF. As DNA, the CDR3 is TGTGCCAGCCAGCCAGGGGGCGCAGCTGGCTACACCTTC.

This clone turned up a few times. CDR3 sequence (DNA): TGTGCCAGCAGTCGGGACAGGGAATACGAGCAGTACTTC. It codes for CASSRDREYEQYF. The J gene is TRBJ2-7, the V gene TRBV2; 9 nucleotides align to TRBD1. Germline V gives CDR1 SNHLY, CDR2 FYNNEI. V dropped 5 bases and J dropped 4; count of bases not matched to a gene: 3. The CDR3 runs to 13 residues.

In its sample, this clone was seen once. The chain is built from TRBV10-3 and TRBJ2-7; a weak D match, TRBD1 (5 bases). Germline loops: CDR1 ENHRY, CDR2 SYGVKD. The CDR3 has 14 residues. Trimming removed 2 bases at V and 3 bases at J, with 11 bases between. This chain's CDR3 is CAISEENTGYEQYV. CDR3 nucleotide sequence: TGTGCCATCAGTGAGGAGAACACAGGCTACGAGCAGTACGTC.

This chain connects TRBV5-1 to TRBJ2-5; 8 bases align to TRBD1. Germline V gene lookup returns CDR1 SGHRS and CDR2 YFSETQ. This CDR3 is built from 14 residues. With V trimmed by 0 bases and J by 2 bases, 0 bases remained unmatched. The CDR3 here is CASSLGQGQETQYF. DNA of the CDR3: TGCGCCAGCAGCTTGGGACAGGGGCAAGAGACCCAGTACTTC.

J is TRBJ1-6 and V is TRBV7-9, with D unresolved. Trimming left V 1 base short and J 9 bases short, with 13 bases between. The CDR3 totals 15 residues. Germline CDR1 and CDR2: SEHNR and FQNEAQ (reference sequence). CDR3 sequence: CASSLGRAPGSPLHF. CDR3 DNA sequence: TGTGCCAGCAGCTTAGGGAGGGCGCCGGGTTCACCCCTCCACTTT.

The CDR3 nucleotides read TGTGCCACCAACCCGGCGCGGGGTAACTACGAGCAGTACTTC. It specifies CATNPARGNYEQYF. The chain combines TRBV7-8 with TRBJ2-7, with D perhaps TRBD2 (6 bases). V was shortened by 10 bases and J by 3 bases, with 19 bases between the two germline ends. Germline loops: CDR1 SGHVS, CDR2 FQNEAQ. This CDR3 contains 14 residues.